What follows are 3 T cell receptor beta chains derived from one specimen sequenced in a study of vaccination and CD4 T cells after COVID-19. No antigen has been identified for these receptors. Treatment meaning: roughly ten-day PBMC culture with coronavirus spike peptide pools or control peptides (ViraFEST assay). With the Oncomine TCR Beta short-read assay, DNA from cultured CD4+ T cells was sequenced. One entry per CDR3 protein, called by TCRdb with MiXCR from the PCR reads. The data hold about 12,000 distinct CDR3 sequences, with 45% to 50% observed a single time. Material: CD4+ T cells from blood, cultured in vitro. Receptors were obtained from a human donor who had recovered from COVID-19.

This clonotype came up a few times. This sequence joins TRBV6-1 and TRBJ2-7; D possibly uses TRBD1 or TRBD2 (6 bases each). This CDR3 is 16 amino acids long. Germline CDR1 MNHNS, CDR2 SASEGT. V was trimmed by 1 base and J by 1 base, leaving 14 bases between them. CDR3 DNA: TGTGCCAGCAGTGAAGACGAGGGGGGCGCGTCCTACGAGCAGTACTTC. As protein: CASSEDEGGASYEQYF.

In this sample, this clonotype turned up a few times. The chain combines TRBV30 with TRBJ1-2; D gene unclear. Germline values: CDR1 GTSNPN, CDR2 SVGIG (reference sequence). The CDR3 loop spans 15 amino acids. Trimming took off 2 bases at V and 0 bases at J, with 13 bases between the two ends. The CDR3 DNA is TGTGCCTGGAGTCGGGGAGGGATCACTAACTATGGCTACACCTTC. Translation: CAWSRGGITNYGYTF.

This chain connects TRBV21-1 to TRBJ1-4. TRBV21-1 is a pseudogene locus. This CDR3 contains 16 residues. The CDR3 sequence is CASSKDLYGTNEKLFF. The CDR3 DNA follows: TGTGCCAGCAGCAAAGACCTCTATGGCACTAATGAAAAACTGTTTTTT.